This TCR beta chain was profiled in a study of shared clonotypes between healthy human individuals. The V segment lost 0 bases and the J segment 5 bases; nucleotides outside the gene matches: 4. There are 14 residues in the CDR3. Germline-derived CDR1 and CDR2 are SGHDT and YYEEEE. It was into CD45RA+ naive and CD45RA-negative memory subsets that the CD4+ cells were split. Assay used: immunoSEQ multiplex PCR; TCRdb lists only in-frame clones, some missing. This sample has about a million clones, with under 80% found just once. Sequencing input: memory CD4+ T cells sorted from blood. Noted subset: CD45RA-negative fraction. This sequence was found in a man younger than 30 in good health. The chain links TRBV5-6 to TRBJ2-5; 7 bases align to TRBD1. The chain's CDR3 is CASSLAGQEETQYF. CDR3 bases: TGTGCCAGCAGCTTGGCCGGACAGGAGGAGACCCAGTACTTC. The variable domain in full, with the rest retrieved from reference TRBV5-6 and TRBJ2-5, is DAGVTQSPTHLIKTRGQQVTLRCSPKSGHDTVSWYQQALGQGPQFIFQYYEEEERQRGNFPDRFSGHQFPNYSSELNVNALLLGDSALYLCASSLAGQEETQYFGPGTRLLVL.